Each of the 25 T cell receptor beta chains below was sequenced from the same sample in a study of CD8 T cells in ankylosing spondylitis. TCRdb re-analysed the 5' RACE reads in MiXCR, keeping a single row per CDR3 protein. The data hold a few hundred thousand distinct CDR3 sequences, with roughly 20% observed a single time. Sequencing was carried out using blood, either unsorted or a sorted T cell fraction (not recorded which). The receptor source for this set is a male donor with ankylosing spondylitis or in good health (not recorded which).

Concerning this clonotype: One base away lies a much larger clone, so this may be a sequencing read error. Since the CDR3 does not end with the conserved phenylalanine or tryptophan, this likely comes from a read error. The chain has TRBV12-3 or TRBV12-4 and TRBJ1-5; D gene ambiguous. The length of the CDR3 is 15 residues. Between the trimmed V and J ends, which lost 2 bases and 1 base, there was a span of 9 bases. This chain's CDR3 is CASSLSQDSNQPQHS. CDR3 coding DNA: TGTGCCAGCAGTTTATCCCAGGACAGCAATCAGCCCCAGCATTCT.

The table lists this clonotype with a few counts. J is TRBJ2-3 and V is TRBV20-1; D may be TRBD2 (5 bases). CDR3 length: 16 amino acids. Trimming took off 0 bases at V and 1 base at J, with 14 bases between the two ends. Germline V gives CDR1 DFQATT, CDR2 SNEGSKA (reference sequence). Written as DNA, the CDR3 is TGCAGTGCTAGAGATCGTTTGGCGGGCCGCACAGATACGCAGTATTTT. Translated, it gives CSARDRLAGRTDTQYF.

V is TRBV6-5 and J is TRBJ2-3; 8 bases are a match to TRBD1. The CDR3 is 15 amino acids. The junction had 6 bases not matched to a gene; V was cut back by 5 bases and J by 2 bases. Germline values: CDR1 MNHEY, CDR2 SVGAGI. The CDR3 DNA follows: TGTGCCAGCAGTCACGGGGGACAGGCCACAGATACGCAGTATTTT. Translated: CASSHGGQATDTQYF.

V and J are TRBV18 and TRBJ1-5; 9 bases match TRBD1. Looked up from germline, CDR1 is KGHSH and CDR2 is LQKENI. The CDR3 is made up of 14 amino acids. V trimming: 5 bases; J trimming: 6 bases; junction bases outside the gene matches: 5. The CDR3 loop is CASSTDRGIQPQHF. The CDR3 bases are TGTGCCAGCTCAACGGACAGGGGTATTCAGCCCCAGCATTTT.

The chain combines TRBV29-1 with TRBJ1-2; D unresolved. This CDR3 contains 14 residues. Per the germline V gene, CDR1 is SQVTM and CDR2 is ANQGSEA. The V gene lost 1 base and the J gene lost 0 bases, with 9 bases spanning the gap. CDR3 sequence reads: CSVEVWASNYGYTF. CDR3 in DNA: TGCAGCGTTGAAGTATGGGCCTCTAACTATGGCTACACCTTC.

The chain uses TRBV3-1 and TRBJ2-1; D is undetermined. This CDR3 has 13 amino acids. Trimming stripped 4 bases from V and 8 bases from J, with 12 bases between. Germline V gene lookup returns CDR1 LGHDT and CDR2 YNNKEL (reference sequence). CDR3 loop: CASSPSLADEQFF. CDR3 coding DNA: TGTGCCAGCAGCCCTTCCCTGGCGGATGAGCAGTTCTTC.

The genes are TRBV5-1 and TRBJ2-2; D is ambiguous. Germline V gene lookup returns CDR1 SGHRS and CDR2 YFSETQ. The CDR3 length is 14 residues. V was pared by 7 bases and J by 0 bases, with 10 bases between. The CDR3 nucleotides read TGCGCCAGCCGGTGGACGGCGAACACCGGGGAGCTGTTTTTT. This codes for CASRWTANTGELFF.

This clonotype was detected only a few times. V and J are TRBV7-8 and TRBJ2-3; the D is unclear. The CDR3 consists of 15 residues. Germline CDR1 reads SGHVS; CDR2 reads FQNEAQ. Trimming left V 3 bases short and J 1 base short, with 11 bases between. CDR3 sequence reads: CASSFGPEGTDTQYF. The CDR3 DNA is TGTGCCAGCAGCTTCGGACCGGAAGGCACAGATACGCAGTATTTT.

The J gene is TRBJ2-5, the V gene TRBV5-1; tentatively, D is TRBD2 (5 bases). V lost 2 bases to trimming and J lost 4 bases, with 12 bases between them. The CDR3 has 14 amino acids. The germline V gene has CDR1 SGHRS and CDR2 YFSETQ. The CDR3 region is CASSLMTGGETQYF. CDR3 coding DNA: TGCGCCAGCAGCTTAATGACTGGAGGAGAGACCCAGTACTTC.

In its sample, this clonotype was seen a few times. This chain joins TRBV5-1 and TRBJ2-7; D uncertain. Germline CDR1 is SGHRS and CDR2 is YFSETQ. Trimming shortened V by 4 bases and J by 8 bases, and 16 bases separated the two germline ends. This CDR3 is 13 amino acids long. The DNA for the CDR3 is TGCGCCAGCAGCGTTGGAACCGCCGGTAAGCAGTACGTC. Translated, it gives CASSVGTAGKQYV.

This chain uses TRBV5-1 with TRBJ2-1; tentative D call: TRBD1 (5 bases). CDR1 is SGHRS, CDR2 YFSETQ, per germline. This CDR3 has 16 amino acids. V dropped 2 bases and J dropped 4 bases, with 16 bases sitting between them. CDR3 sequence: CASSLDSDRCYNEQFF. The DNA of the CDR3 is TGCGCCAGCAGCTTAGACAGCGACCGTTGTTACAATGAGCAGTTCTTC. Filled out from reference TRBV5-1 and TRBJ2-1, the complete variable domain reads KAGVTQTPRYLIKTRGQQVTLSCSPISGHRSVSWYQQTPGQGLQFLFEYFSETQRNKGNFPGRFSGRQFSNSRSEMNVSTLELGDSALYLCASSLDSDRCYNEQFFGPGTRLTVL.

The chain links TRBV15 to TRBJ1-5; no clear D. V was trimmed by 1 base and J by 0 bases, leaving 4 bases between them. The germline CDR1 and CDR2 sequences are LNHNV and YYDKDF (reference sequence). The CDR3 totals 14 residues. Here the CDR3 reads CATSRGYSNQPQHF. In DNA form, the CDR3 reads TGTGCCACCAGCAGAGGTTATAGCAATCAGCCCCAGCATTTT.

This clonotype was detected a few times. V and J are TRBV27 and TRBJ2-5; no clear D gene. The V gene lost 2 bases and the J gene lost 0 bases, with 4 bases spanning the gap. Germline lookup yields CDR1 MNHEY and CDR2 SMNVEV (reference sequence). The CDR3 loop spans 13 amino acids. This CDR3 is CASSLKYQETQYF. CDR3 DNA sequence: TGTGCCAGCAGTTTAAAGTACCAAGAGACCCAGTACTTC.

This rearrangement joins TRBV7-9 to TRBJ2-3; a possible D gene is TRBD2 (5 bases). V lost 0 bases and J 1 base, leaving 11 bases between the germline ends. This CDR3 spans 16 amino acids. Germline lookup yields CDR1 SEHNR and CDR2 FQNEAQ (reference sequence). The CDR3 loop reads CASSLAEGDRTDTQYF. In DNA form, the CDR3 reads TGTGCCAGCAGCTTAGCTGAGGGTGATCGCACAGATACGCAGTATTTT.

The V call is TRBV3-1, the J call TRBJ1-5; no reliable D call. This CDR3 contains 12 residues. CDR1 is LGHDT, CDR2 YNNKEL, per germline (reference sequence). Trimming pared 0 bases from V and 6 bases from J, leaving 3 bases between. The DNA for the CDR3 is TGTGCCAGCAGCCAAGAAGGTCAGCCCCAGCATTTT. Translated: CASSQEGQPQHF.

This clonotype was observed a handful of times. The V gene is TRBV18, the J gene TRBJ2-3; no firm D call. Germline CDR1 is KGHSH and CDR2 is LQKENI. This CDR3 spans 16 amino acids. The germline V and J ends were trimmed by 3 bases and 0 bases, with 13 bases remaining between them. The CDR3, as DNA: TGTGCCAGCTCACCTTACCCCACAAGGAGCACAGATACGCAGTATTTT. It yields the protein CASSPYPTRSTDTQYF.

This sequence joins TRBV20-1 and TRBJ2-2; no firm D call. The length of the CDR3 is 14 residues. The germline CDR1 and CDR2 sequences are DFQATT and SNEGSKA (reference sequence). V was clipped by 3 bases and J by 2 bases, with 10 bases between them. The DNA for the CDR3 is TGCAGTGCTAGTGAATCGACAAACACCGGGGAGCTGTTTTTT. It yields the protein CSASESTNTGELFF.

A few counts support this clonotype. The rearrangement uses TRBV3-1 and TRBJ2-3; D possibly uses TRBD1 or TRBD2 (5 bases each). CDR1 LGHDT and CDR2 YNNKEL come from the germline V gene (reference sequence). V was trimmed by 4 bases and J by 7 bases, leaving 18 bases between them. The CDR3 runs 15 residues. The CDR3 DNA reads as TGTGCCAGCAGCCGACGGACCGAGGGGATGCATACGCAGTATTTT. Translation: CASSRRTEGMHTQYF.

CDR3 sequence: CASSLAGDRAYGYGYTF. CDR3 sequence (DNA): TGTGCCAGCAGTTTGGCTGGGGACAGGGCTTATGGCTATGGCTACACCTTC. The gene calls are TRBV6-5 and TRBJ1-2, with 9 bases lining up with TRBD1. The CDR3 runs to 17 residues. Germline CDR1 is MNHEY and CDR2 is SVGAGI. V was pared by 4 bases and J by 4 bases, with 13 bases of the junction left unmatched.

CDR3: CASSRLRTANEKLFF. In nucleotides, the CDR3 is TGTGCCAGCAGCCGCCTCCGGACCGCTAATGAAAAACTGTTTTTT. The chain is built from TRBV14 and TRBJ1-4; D remains unclear. The CDR3 has 15 residues. Germline V gene lookup returns CDR1 SGHDN and CDR2 FVKESK. Trimming removed 4 bases from V and 3 bases from J, with 12 bases in between. The entire variable domain, with the rest obtained from reference TRBV14 and TRBJ1-4, is as follows: EAGVTQFPSHSVIEKGQTVTLRCDPISGHDNLYWYRRVMGKEIKFLLHFVKESKQDESGMPNNRFLAERTGGTYSTLKVQPAELEDSGVYFCASSRLRTANEKLFFGSGTQLSVL.

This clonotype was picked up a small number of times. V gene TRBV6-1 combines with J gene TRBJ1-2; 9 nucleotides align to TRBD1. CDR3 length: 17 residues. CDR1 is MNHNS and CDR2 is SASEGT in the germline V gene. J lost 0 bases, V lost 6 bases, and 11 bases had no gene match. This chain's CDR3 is CASSNRRQGGANYGYTF. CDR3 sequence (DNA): TGTGCCAGCAGCAACAGGAGACAGGGGGGAGCTAACTATGGCTACACCTTC.

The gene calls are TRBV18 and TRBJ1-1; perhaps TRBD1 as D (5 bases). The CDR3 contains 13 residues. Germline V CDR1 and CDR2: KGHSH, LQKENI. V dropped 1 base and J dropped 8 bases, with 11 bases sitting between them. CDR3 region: CASSPQLNREAFF. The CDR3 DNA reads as TGTGCCAGCTCACCACAACTCAACAGGGAAGCTTTCTTT.

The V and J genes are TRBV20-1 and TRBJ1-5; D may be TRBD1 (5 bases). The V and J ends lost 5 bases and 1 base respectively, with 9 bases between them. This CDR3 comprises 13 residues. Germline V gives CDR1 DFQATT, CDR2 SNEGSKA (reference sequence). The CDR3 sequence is CSAQDTSNQPQHF. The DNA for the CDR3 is TGCAGTGCTCAGGACACCAGCAATCAGCCCCAGCATTTT.

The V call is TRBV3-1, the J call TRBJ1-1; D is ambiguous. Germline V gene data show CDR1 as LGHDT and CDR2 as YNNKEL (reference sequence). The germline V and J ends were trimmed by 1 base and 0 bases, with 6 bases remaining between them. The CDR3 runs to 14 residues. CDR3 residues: CASSQGAVNTEAFF. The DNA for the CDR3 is TGTGCCAGCAGCCAAGGTGCAGTGAACACTGAAGCTTTCTTT.

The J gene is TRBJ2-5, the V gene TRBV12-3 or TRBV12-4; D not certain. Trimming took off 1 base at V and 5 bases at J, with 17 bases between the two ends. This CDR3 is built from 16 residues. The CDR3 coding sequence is TGTGCCAGCAGTTTAGGGGTGAGCGAGACGGCGGAGACCCAGTACTTC. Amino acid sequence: CASSLGVSETAETQYF.